This T cell receptor (beta chain) was documented in a study of post-analysis software for immune sequencing data. Study-wide background: Relapsing-remitting, secondary progressive and progressive-relapsing forms of multiple sclerosis all featured among disease courses. Overall study results and limits: About 5 TRBV segments occurring more often in patients than controls included TRBV5-6, TRBV5-1 and TRBV20-1. The normalized Chao1 diversity of multiple sclerosis patients was significantly lower than that of controls.

Each TCR beta cDNA library carried unique molecular identifiers. Each sample of roughly 0.95 to 10 million input T cells yielded 500,000 or so cDNA molecules, so each molecule approximated one T cell. TCRdb reprocessed the PCR reads via MiXCR and lists one record per CDR3 protein. The data contain approximately 730,000 distinct CDR3 sequences, under 60% of them seen just once; the ten biggest clones take up approximately 5%. The CDR3 consists of 15 residues. Trimming removed 2 bases from V and 5 bases from J, with 15 bases in between. The count of this clonotype is one. Its target is unknown. The sequence derives from a girl aged 10 to 17 with multiple sclerosis. The V and J genes are TRBV12-3 or TRBV12-4 and TRBJ1-1; D is unclear. Input material: blood. The CDR3 nucleotides read TGTGCCAGCAGTTTAAGGGCAGTTGGGGATACTGAAGCTTTCTTT. Encoded protein: CASSLRAVGDTEAFF.